The clone carrying this T cell receptor beta chain was observed many times. The data were taken from a study of spatial heterogeneity in lung cancer. In TCRdb, the 5' RACE reads were re-called with MiXCR into one record per CDR3 protein. The repertoire holds about 19,000 distinct CDR3 sequences, with roughly 10% as singletons. Germline assignment: CDR1 LGHDT and CDR2 YNNKEL (reference sequence). The CDR3 has 15 amino acids. V was shortened by 4 bases and J by 2 bases, with 15 bases between the two germline ends. Time point indicated: blood at routine non-recurrence follow-up after resection. This clonotype originated in a female donor with early-stage non-small cell lung cancer. The gene calls are TRBV3-1 and TRBJ2-7; D ambiguous. This material consisted of PBMCs, taken at follow-up. CDR3 coding DNA: TGTGCCAGCAGCCCCCTGGGAACAGCCGCCTACGAGCAGTACTTC. As protein: CASSPLGTAAYEQYF.